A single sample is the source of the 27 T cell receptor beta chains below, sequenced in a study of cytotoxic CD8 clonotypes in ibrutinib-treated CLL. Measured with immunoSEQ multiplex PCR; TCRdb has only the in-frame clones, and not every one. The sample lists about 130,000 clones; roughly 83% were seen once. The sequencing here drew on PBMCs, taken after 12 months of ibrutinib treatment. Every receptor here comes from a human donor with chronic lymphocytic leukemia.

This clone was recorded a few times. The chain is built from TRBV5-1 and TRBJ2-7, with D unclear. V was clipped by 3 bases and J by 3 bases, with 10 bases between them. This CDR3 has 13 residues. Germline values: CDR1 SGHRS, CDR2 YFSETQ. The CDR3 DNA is TGCGCCAGCAGCTCCTTATCGGACTACGAGCAGTACTTC. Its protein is CASSSLSDYEQYF.

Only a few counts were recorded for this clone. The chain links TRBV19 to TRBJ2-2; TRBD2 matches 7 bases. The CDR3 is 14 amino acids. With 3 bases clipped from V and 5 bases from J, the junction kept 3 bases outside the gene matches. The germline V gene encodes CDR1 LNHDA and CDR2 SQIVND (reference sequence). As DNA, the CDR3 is TGTGCCAGTAGTATGGCGGGAGAAACCGGGGAGCTGTTTTTT. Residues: CASSMAGETGELFF.

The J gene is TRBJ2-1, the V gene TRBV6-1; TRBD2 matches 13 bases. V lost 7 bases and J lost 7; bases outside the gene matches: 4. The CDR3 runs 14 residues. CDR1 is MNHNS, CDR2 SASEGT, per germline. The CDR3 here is CASTGLAGVNEQFF. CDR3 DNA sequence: TGTGCCAGCACCGGACTAGCGGGAGTTAATGAGCAGTTCTTC.

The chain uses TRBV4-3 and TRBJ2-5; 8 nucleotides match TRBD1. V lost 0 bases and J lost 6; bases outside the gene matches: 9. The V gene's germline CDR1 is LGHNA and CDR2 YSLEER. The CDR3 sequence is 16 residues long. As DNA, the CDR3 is TGCGCCAGCAGCCAAGATGCAGGACAGGGCGGCCAGACCCAGTACTTC. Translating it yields CASSQDAGQGGQTQYF.

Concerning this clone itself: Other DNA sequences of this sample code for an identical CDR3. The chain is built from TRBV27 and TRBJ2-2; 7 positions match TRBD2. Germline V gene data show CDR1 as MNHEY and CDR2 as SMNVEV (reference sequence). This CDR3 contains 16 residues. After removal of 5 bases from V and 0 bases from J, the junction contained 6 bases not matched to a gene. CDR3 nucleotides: TGTGCCAGCAGTCTCTTTAGCGGGTCGAACACCGGGGAGCTGTTTTTT. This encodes CASSLFSGSNTGELFF.

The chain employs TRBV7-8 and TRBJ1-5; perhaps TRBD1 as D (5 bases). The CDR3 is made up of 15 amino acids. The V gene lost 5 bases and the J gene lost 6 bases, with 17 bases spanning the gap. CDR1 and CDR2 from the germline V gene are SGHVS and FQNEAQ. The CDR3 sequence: CASSEGLNYRQPQHF. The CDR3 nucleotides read TGTGCCAGCAGCGAGGGACTGAACTACCGTCAGCCCCAGCATTTT. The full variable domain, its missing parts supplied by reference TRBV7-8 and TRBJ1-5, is GAGVSQSPRYKVAKRGQDVALRCDPISGHVSLFWYQQALGQGPEFLTYFQNEAQLDKSGLPSDRFFAERPEGSVSTLKIQRTQQEDSAVYLCASSEGLNYRQPQHFGDGTRLSIL.

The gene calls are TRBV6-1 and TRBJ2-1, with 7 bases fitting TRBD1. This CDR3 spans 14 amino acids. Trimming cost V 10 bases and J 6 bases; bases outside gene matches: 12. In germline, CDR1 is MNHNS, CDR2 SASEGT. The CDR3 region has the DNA TGTGCCATCCCGGGCCCCGACAGGGTCAATGAGCAGTTCTTC. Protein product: CAIPGPDRVNEQFF.

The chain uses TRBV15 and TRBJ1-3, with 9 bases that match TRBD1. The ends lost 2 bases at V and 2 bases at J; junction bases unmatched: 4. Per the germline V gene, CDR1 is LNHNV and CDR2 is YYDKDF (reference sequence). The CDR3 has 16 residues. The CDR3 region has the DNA TGTGCCACCAGCAGACCGGGACAGGGACCTGGAAACACCATATATTTT. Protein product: CATSRPGQGPGNTIYF.

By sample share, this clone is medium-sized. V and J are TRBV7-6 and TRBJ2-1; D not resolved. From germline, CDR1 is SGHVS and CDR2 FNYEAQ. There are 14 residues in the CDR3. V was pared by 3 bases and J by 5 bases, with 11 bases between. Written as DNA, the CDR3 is TGTGCCAGCAGCTTTTTTTCGCTGGACAATGAGCAGTTCTTC. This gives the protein CASSFFSLDNEQFF.

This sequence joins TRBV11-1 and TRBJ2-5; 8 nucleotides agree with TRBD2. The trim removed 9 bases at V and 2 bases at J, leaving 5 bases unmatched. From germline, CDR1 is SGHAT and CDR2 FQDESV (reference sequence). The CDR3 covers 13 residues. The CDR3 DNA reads TGTGCCAGTTTAGCGGGAACACAAGAGACCCAGTACTTC. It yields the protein CASLAGTQETQYF.

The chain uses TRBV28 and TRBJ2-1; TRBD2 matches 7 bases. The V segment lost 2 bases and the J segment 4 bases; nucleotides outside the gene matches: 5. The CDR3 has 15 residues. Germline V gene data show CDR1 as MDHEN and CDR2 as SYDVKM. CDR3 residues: CASSLRLAAYNEQFF. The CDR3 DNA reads TGTGCCAGCAGTTTAAGGCTAGCGGCTTACAATGAGCAGTTCTTC.

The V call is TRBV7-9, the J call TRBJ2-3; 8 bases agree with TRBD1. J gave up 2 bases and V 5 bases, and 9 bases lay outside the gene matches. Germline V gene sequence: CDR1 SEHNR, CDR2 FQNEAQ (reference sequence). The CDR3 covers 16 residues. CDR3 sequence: CASSIHRGINTDTQYF. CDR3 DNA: TGTGCCAGCAGCATACACAGGGGGATAAACACAGATACGCAGTATTTT.

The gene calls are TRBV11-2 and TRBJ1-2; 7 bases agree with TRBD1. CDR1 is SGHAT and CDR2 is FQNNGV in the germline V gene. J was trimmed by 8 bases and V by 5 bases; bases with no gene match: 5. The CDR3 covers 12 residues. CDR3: CASSTRQGGYTF. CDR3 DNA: TGTGCCAGCAGCACCAGACAGGGCGGCTACACCTTC. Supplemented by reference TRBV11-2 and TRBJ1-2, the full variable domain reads EAGVAQSPRYKIIEKRQSVAFWCNPISGHATLYWYQQILGQGPKLLIQFQNNGVVDDSQLPKDRFSAERLKGVDSTLKIQPAKLEDSAVYLCASSTRQGGYTFGSGTRLTVV.

This CDR3 is CASSRDSPTGNTEAFF. The DNA of the CDR3 is TGTGCCAGCAGCCGCGACAGTCCGACGGGGAACACTGAAGCTTTCTTT. The rearrangement links TRBV9 to TRBJ1-1; D is possibly TRBD1 (5 bases). V lost 4 bases and J 1 base, leaving 17 bases between the germline ends. Looked up from germline, CDR1 is SGDLS and CDR2 is YYNGEE. The CDR3 has 16 residues.

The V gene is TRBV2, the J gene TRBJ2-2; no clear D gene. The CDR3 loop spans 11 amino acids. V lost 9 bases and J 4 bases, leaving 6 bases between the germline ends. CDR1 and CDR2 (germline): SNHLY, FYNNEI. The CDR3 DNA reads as TGTGCCAGTACACCCACCGGGGAGCTGTTTTTT. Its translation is CASTPTGELFF.

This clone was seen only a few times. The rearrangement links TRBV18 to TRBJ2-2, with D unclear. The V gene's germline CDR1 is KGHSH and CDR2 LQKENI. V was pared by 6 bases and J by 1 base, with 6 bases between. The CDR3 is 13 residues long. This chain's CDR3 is CASSEVNTGELFF. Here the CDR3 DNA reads TGTGCCAGCTCGGAAGTGAACACCGGGGAGCTGTTTTTT.

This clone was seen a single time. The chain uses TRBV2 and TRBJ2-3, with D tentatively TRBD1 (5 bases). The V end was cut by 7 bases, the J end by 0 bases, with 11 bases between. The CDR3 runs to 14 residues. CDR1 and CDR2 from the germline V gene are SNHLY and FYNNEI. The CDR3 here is CASIRTTSTDTQYF. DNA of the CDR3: TGTGCCAGCATCAGGACAACTAGCACAGATACGCAGTATTTT.

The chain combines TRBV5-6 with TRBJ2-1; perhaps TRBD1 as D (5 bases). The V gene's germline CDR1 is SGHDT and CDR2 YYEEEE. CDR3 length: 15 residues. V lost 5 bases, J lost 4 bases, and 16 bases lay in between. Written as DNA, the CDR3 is TGTGCCAGCAGACCTGACAGAACGCTTTACAATGAGCAGTTCTTC. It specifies CASRPDRTLYNEQFF.

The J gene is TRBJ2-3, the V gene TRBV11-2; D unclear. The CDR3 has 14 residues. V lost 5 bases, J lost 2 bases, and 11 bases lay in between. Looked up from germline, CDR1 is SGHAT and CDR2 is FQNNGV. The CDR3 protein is CASSNPGVTDTQYF. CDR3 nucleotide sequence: TGTGCCAGCAGCAACCCTGGGGTCACAGATACGCAGTATTTT.

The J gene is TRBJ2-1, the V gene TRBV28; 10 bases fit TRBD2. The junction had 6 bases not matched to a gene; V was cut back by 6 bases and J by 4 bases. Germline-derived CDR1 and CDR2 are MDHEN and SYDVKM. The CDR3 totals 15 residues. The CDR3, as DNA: TGTGCCAGCAGCACAACTAGCGGGACTTACAATGAGCAGTTCTTC. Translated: CASSTTSGTYNEQFF.

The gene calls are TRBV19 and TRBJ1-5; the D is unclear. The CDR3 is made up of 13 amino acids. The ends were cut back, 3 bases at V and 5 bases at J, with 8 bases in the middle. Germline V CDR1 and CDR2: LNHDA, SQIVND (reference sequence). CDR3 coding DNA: TGTGCCAGTAGTATTTCGTGGCATCAGCCCCAGCATTTT. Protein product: CASSISWHQPQHF. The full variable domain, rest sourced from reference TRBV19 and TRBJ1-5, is DGGITQSPKYLFRKEGQNVTLSCEQNLNHDAMYWYRQDPGQGLRLIYYSQIVNDFQKGDIAEGYSVSREKKESFPLTVTSAQKNPTAFYLCASSISWHQPQHFGDGTRLSIL.

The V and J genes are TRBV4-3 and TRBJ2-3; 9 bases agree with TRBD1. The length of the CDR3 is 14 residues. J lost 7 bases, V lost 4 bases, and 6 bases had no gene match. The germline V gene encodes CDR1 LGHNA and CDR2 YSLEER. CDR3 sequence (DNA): TGCGCCAGCAGCCGGTCGAACAGGGGGCATACGCAGTATTTT. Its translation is CASSRSNRGHTQYF.

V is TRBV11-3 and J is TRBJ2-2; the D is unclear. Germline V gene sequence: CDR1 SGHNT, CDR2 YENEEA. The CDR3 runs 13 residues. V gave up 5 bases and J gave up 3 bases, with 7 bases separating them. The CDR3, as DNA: TGTGCCAGCAGCCTAACTTACACCGGGGAGCTGTTTTTT. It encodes CASSLTYTGELFF.

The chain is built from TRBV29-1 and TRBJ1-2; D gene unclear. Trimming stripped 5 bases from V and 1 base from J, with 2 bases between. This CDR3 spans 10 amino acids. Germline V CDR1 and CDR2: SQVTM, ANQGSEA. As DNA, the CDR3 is TGCAGCGTTCTTAACTATGGCTACACCTTC. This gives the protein CSVLNYGYTF.

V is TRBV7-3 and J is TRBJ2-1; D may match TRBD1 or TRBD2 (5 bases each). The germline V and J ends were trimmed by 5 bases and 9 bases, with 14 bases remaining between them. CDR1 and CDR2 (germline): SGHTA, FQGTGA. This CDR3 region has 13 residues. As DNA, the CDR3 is TGTGCCAGCAGCCCAGGGAGCCGCGGTGAGCAGTTCTTC. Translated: CASSPGSRGEQFF.

This CDR3 is CASSFDSPSYEQYF. Written as DNA, the CDR3 is TGCGCCAGCAGCTTTGACAGTCCTTCCTACGAGCAGTACTTC. This chain links TRBV5-1 with TRBJ2-7; D might be TRBD1 (5 bases). CDR1 is SGHRS and CDR2 is YFSETQ in the germline V gene. The CDR3 loop spans 14 amino acids. V lost 2 bases, J lost 1 base, and 10 bases lay in between.

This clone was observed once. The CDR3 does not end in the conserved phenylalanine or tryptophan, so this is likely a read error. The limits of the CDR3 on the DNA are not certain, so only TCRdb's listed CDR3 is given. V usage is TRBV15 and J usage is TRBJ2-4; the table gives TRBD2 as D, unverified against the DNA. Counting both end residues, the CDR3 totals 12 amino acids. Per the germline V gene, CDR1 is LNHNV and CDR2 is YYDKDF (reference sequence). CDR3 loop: CATRHLGGLAVL.